These T cell receptor beta chains were read from a single sample in a study of blood T cell repertoires in COVID-19. This table comes from immunoSEQ multiplex PCR, and its TCRdb copy is limited to in-frame clones, with some not included. The sample lists about 150,000 clones, around 84% occurring once. Source material: peripheral blood. The receptors stem from a woman aged 55-70 years with COVID-19, enrolled during active disease. The CDR3 runs from the conserved cysteine through the conserved F or W. Fields, in order: V gene, D gene, clone size, J gene, CDR3 protein, CDR3 DNA. D genes are given only for firm matches. Clone size is shown for a subset of rows, as once, few, many or a class of expanded clone.

TRBV11-3	TRBD2	few	TRBJ2-1	CASSLEMGGRGKGEQFF	TGTGCCAGCAGCTTAGAGATGGGCGGGAGAGGTAAGGGTGAGCAGTTCTTC
TRBV5-1	-	once	TRBJ2-2	CASSLAEGKTGELFF	TGCGCCAGCAGCTTGGCGGAGGGGAAAACCGGGGAGCTGTTTTTT
TRBV7-8	TRBD2	-	TRBJ2-1	CASRLAGGGNEQFF	TGTGCCAGCAGGCTAGCGGGGGGAGGCAATGAGCAGTTCTTC
TRBV5-1	TRBD1	once	TRBJ1-5	CASSLTGGEQPQHF	TGCGCCAGCAGCCTGACAGGGGGTGAACAGCCCCAGCATTTT
TRBV29-1	-	-	TRBJ2-2	CSVDGQGTAGELFF	TGCAGCGTTGACGGCCAGGGTACCGCCGGGGAGCTGTTTTTT
TRBV6-5	-	-	TRBJ1-5	CASSWNRDNQPQHF	TGTGCCAGCAGTTGGAACAGGGACAATCAGCCCCAGCATTTT
TRBV11-1	-	-	TRBJ1-1	CASSLKDSNTEAFF	TGTGCCAGCAGCTTAAAGGACAGTAACACTGAAGCTTTCTTT
TRBV5-1	TRBD2	-	TRBJ2-1	CASSLEGGRGFNNEQFF	TGCGCCAGCAGCTTGGAAGGCGGGAGAGGATTCAACAATGAGCAGTTCTTC
TRBV5-1	-	few	TRBJ2-7	CASSLEGAYEQYF	TGCGCCAGCAGCCTGGAGGGGGCCTACGAGCAGTACTTC
TRBV7-3	-	-	TRBJ1-1	CASSLTSNTEAFF	TGTGCCAGCAGCCTGACATCTAACACTGAAGCTTTCTTT
TRBV28	TRBD1	once	TRBJ2-4	CASSKGQGASIQYF	TGTGCCAGCAGTAAGGGACAGGGGGCGAGCATTCAGTACTTC
TRBV29-1	-	-	TRBJ1-1	CSVATPMNTEAFF	TGCAGCGTTGCAACTCCAATGAACACTGAAGCTTTCTTT
TRBV9	-	-	TRBJ2-3	CASSAITDTQYF	TGTGCCAGCAGCGCCATCACAGATACGCAGTATTTT
TRBV10-1	-	-	TRBJ2-5	CASSLSGQGSQETQYF	TGCGCCAGCAGCCTCTCGGGCCAGGGAAGCCAAGAGACCCAGTACTTC
TRBV12-3/TRBV12-4	-	-	TRBJ1-2	CASSLQGNYGYTF	TGTGCCAGCAGTTTACAGGGCAACTATGGCTACACCTTC
TRBV7-8	TRBD2	-	TRBJ2-7	CASSLLAGGPNNEQYF	TGTGCCAGCAGCTTATTGGCGGGAGGGCCCAACAACGAGCAGTACTTC
TRBV3-1/TRBV3-2	TRBD1	-	TRBJ1-6	CASSLGQYNSPLHF	TGTGCCAGCAGCCTGGGACAGTATAATTCACCCCTCCACTTT
TRBV27	TRBD1	once	TRBJ1-2	CASRTGGLYGYTF	TGTGCCAGTCGTACAGGGGGCCTCTATGGCTACACCTTC
TRBV6-5	TRBD2	-	TRBJ2-1	CASSYGGLANEQFF	TGTGCCAGCAGTTACGGGGGACTAGCGAATGAGCAGTTCTTC
TRBV15	-	-	TRBJ1-5	CATSKRGGLGQPQHF	TGTGCCACCAGCAAAAGGGGGGGTTTAGGTCAGCCCCAGCATTTT
TRBV6-5	TRBD1	-	TRBJ2-1	CASRSAGTGFLQFF	TGTGCCAGCAGATCCGCCGGGACAGGGTTTCTGCAGTTCTTC
TRBV25-1	TRBD1	-	TRBJ1-2	CASSESGGQGRTNYGYTF	TGTGCCAGCAGTGAGAGTGGAGGACAGGGGAGGACTAACTATGGCTACACCTTC
TRBV6-5	-	-	TRBJ1-3	CASSYQGAGNTIYF	TGTGCCAGCAGTTACCAAGGAGCTGGAAACACCATATATTTT
TRBV3-1/TRBV3-2	-	-	TRBJ1-3	CASSRASSGNTIYF	TGTGCCAGCAGCCGGGCGAGCTCTGGAAACACCATATATTTT
TRBV7-3	TRBD1	-	TRBJ2-1	CASSSGQGHNEQFF	TGTGCCAGCAGCTCGGGACAGGGGCACAATGAGCAGTTCTTC
TRBV4-1	-	-	TRBJ1-2	CASSQAVGENYGYTF	TGCGCCAGCAGCCAAGCCGTGGGCGAGAACTATGGCTACACCTTC
TRBV6-6	TRBD1	-	TRBJ1-1	CASSYSRTGRAFF	TGTGCCAGCAGTTACTCCCGGACAGGGCGGGCTTTCTTT
TRBV11-2	-	-	TRBJ2-2	CASSFYGELFF	TGTGCCAGCAGCTTCTACGGGGAGCTGTTTTTT
TRBV5-1	-	-	TRBJ1-2	CASSPRAGGTGSDGYTF	TGCGCCAGCAGCCCACGGGCCGGGGGGACGGGATCGGATGGCTACACCTTC
TRBV19	-	-	TRBJ1-2	CASSIAESYGYTF	TGTGCCAGTAGTATAGCCGAGAGCTATGGCTACACCTTC
TRBV18	-	-	TRBJ2-7	CASSLDDRSYEQYF	TGTGCCAGCTCACTGGACGACAGGTCCTACGAGCAGTACTTC
TRBV30	-	few	TRBJ2-5	CAWSVSYQETQYF	TGTGCCTGGAGTGTATCGTACCAAGAGACCCAGTACTTC
TRBV14	TRBD1	-	TRBJ1-2	CASRSTGEAYGYTF	TGTGCCAGCAGATCGACAGGGGAGGCCTATGGCTACACCTTC
TRBV6-6	TRBD1	-	TRBJ2-5	CASSRQGAGETQYF	TGTGCCAGCAGCCGACAGGGGGCGGGGGAGACCCAGTACTTC